This T cell receptor (beta chain) is drawn from a study of shared T cell receptors in the human thymus. The method was immunoSEQ multiplex PCR; TCRdb's version includes in-frame clones alone and lacks a portion of them. The sample has roughly 710,000 clones, roughly 88% seen once. Trimming shortened V by 3 bases and J by 5 bases, and 20 bases separated the two germline ends. The CDR3 extends over 16 amino acids. Per germline, CDR1 SGHDN and CDR2 FVKESK. The same specimen was also included in a second study, on human thymus T cells. That source adds: Thymus tissue was removed during corrective cardiac surgery. Related research has reported that thymic repertoires overlap highly among unrelated individuals.

The specimen was thymocytes. This rearrangement joins TRBV14 to TRBJ2-7; D possibly corresponds to TRBD1 (5 bases). The receptor's source is a girl less than two years old with a congenital heart defect. The CDR3 region has the DNA TGTGCCAGCAGCCAGGTCCCAACAGGTCTTAGGAACGAGCAGTACTTC. Protein product: CASSQVPTGLRNEQYF.